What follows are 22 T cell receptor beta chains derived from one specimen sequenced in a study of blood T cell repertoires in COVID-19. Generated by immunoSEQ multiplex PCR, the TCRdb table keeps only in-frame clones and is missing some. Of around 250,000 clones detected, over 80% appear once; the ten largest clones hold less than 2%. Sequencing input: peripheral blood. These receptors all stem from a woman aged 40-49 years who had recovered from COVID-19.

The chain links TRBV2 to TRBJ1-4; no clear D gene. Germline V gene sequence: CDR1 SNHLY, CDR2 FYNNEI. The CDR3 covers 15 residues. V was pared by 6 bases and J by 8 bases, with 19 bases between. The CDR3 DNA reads TGTGCCAGCAGCGGATCAGTAACGCGCGGGGAAAAACTGTTTTTT. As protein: CASSGSVTRGEKLFF.

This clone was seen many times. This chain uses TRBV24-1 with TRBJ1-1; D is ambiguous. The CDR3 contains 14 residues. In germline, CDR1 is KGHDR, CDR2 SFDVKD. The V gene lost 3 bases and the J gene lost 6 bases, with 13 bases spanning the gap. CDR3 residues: CATSDGGKASEAFF. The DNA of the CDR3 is TGTGCCACCAGTGATGGAGGAAAGGCCTCTGAAGCTTTCTTT.

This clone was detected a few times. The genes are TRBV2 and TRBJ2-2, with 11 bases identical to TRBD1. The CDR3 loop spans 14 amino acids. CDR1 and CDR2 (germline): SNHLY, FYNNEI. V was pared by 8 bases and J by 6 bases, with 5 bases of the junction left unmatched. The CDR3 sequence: CASSGTGGAGELFF. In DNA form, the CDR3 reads TGTGCCAGCTCAGGGACAGGGGGGGCCGGGGAGCTGTTTTTT.

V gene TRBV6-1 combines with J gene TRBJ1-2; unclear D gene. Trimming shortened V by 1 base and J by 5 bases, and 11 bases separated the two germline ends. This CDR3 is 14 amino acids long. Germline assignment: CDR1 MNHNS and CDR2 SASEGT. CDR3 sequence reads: CASSEVSRGYGYTF. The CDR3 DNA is TGTGCCAGCAGTGAAGTGTCGCGAGGGTATGGCTACACCTTC.

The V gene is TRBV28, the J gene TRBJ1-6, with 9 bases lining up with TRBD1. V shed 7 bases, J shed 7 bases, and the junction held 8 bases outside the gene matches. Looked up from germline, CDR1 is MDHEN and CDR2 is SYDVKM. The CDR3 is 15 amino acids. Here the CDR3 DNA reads TGTGCCAGCACCAACACGGGACAGGGAAATTCACCCCTCCACTTT. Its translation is CASTNTGQGNSPLHF.

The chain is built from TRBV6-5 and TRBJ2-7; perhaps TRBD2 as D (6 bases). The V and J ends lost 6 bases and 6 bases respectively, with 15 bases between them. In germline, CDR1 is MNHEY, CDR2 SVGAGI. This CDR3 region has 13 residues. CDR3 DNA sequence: TGTGCCAGCAGGGCGGGGCCCCAACCCGAGCAGTACTTC. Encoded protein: CASRAGPQPEQYF.

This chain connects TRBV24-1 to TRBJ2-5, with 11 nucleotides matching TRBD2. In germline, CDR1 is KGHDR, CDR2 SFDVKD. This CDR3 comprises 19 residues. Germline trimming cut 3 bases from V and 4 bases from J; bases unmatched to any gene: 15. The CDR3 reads CATSDPFSGGAFSAETQYF. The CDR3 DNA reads TGTGCCACCAGTGATCCTTTTAGCGGGGGGGCCTTTTCAGCAGAGACCCAGTACTTC.

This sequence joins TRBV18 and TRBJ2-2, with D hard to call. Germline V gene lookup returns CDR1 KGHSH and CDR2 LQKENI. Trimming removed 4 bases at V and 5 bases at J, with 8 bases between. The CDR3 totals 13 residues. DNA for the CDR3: TGTGCCAGCTCACGGTACGGGACCGGGGAGCTGTTTTTT. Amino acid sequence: CASSRYGTGELFF.

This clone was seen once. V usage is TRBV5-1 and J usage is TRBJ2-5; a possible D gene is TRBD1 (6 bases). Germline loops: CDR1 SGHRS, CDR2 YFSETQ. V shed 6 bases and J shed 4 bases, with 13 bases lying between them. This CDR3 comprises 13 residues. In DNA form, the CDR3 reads TGCGCCAGCACAACAGGGCTGCGAGAGACCCAGTACTTC. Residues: CASTTGLRETQYF.

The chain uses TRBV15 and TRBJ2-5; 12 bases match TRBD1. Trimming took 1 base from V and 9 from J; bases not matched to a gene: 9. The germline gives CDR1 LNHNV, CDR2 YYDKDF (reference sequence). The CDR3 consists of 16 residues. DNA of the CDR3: TGTGCCACCAGCAGAGTAGGTGGGACAGGGGGCTTGGCCCAGTACTTC. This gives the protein CATSRVGGTGGLAQYF. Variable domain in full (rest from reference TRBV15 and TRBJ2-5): DAMVIQNPRYQVTQFGKPVTLSCSQTLNHNVMYWYQQKSSQAPKLLFHYYDKDFNNEADTPDNFQSRRPNTSFCFLDIRSPGLGDTAMYLCATSRVGGTGGLAQYFGPGTRLLVL.

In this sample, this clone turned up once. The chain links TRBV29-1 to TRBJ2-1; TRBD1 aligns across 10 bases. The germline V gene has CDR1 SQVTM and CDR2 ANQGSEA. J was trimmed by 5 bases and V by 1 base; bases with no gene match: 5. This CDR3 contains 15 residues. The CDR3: CSVEARDRGNNEQFF. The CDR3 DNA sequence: TGCAGCGTTGAAGCTCGGGACAGGGGAAACAATGAGCAGTTCTTC.

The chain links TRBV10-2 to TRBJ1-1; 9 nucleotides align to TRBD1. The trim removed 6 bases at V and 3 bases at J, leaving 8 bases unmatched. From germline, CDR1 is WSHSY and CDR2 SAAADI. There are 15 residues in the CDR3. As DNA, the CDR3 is TGCGCCAGCAGGAGGGGACAGGGATTTTACACTGAAGCTTTCTTT. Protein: CASRRGQGFYTEAFF.

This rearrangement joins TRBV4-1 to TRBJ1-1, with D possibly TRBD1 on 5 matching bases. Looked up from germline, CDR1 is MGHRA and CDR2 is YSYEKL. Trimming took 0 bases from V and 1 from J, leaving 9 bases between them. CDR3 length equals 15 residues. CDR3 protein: CASSQEGVRNTEAFF. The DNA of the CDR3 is TGCGCCAGCAGCCAAGAAGGGGTCAGGAACACTGAAGCTTTCTTT.

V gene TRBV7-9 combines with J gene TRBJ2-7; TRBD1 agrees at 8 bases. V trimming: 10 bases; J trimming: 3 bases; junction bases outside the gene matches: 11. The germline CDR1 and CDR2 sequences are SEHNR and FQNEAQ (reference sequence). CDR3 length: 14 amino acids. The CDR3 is CATQGQGWVYEQYF. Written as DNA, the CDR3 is TGTGCCACCCAAGGACAGGGATGGGTCTACGAGCAGTACTTC.

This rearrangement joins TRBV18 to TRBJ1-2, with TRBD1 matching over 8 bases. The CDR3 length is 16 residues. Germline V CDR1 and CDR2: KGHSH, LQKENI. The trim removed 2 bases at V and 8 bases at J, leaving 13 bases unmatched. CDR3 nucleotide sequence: TGTGCCAGCTCACCAGAATATCAGGGGGCGCGAATAGGCTACACCTTC. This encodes CASSPEYQGARIGYTF.

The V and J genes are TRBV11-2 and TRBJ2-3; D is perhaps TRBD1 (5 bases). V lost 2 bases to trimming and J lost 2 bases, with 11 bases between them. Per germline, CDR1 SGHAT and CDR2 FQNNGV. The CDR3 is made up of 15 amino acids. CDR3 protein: CASSLMGLYTDTQYF. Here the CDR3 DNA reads TGTGCCAGCAGCTTAATGGGGCTATACACAGATACGCAGTATTTT.

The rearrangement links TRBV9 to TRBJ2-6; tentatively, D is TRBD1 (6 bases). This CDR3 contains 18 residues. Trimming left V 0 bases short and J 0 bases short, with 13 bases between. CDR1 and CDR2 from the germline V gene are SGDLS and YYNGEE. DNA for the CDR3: TGTGCCAGCAGCGTAGACCCCGGACAGTTCTCTGGGGCCAACGTCCTGACTTTC. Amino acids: CASSVDPGQFSGANVLTF.

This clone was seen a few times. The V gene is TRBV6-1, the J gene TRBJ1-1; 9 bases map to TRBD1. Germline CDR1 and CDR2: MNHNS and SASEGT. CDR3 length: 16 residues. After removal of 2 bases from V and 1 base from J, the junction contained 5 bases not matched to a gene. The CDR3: CASSELPGQGNTEAFF. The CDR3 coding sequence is TGTGCCAGCAGTGAACTTCCGGGACAGGGGAACACTGAAGCTTTCTTT.

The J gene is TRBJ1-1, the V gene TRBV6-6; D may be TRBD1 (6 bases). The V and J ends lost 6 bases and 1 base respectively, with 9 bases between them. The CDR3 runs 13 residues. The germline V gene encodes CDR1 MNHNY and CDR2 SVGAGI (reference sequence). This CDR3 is CASRDSPNTEAFF. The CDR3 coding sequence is TGTGCCAGCAGGGACAGCCCGAACACTGAAGCTTTCTTT.

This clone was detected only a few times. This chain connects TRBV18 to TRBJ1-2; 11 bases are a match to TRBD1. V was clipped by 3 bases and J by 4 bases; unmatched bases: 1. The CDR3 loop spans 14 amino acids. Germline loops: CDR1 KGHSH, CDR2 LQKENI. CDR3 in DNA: TGTGCCAGCTCACCGGACAGGGGGCCCTATGGCTACACCTTC. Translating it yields CASSPDRGPYGYTF.

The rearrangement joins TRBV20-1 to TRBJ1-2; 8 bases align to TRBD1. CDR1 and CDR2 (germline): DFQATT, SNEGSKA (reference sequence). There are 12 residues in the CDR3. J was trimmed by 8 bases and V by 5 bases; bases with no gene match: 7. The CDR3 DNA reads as TGCAGTGCTGGTGGACAGGGTATCGGCTACACCTTC. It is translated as CSAGGQGIGYTF.

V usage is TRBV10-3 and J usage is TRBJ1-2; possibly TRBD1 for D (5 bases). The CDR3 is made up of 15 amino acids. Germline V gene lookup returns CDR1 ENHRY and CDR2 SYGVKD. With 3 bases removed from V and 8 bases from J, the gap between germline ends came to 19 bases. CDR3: CAISDLTGAGGGYTF. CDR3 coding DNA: TGTGCCATCAGTGACCTTACAGGAGCCGGAGGGGGCTACACCTTC.